The table lists the clone carrying this TCR beta chain with a count of one. The target antigen is unknown. Data came from immunoSEQ multiplex PCR; TCRdb stores just in-frame clones and leaves some out. The sample lists over 2 million clones, 85% to 95% occurring once. This sample is drawn from a study of shared clonotypes between healthy human individuals. The overall study: Three plates were used per donor for CD4 naive, three for CD4 memory, two for CD8 naive and one for CD8 memory. The study, taken as a whole, reports: Richness estimates generally favored naive over memory subsets.

There are 15 residues in the CDR3. From germline, CDR1 is SGDLS and CDR2 YYNGEE. The V end lost 4 bases, the J end lost 3 bases, and 13 bases lay between the germline ends. The specimen sequenced was naive CD4+ T cells from PBMCs. Subset meaning: CD45RA+ positively selected. The rearrangement links TRBV9 to TRBJ2-2; the D is unclear. This TCR came from a man younger than 30 in good health. Some clones in this sample may be carry-over from other donors' samples. The CDR3 nucleotides read TGTGCCAGCAGCCCTGGACCGATATACACCGGGGAGCTGTTTTTT. This sequence encodes CASSPGPIYTGELFF.